These 12 T cell receptor beta chains originate from one sample sequenced in a study of T cell responses to AZD1222 COVID-19 vaccine. Repertoires were generated with immunoSEQ multiplex PCR, while TCRdb's copy carries only in-frame clones and drops some. The data contain 80,000 to 95,000 clones, about 90% of them singletons. This specimen consisted of peripheral blood, obtained on day 0 of AZD1222 vaccination. The receptors stem from an adult in good health.

This chain uses TRBV9 with TRBJ1-1; D perhaps matches TRBD1 (6 bases). Trimming took 4 bases from V and 0 from J, leaving 16 bases between them. The CDR3 is 16 residues long. The V gene's germline CDR1 is SGDLS and CDR2 YYNGEE. The CDR3 reads CASSPRGGPMNTEAFF. The CDR3 nucleotides read TGTGCCAGCAGCCCGAGGGGGGGTCCCATGAACACTGAAGCTTTCTTT. Based on the CDR3 plus reference TRBV9 and TRBJ1-1, the full variable domain is DSGVTQTPKHLITATGQRVTLRCSPRSGDLSVYWYQQSLDQGLQFLIQYYNGEERAKGNILERFSAQQFPDLHSELNLSSLELGDSALYFCASSPRGGPMNTEAFFGQGTRLTVV.

This chain links TRBV28 with TRBJ1-6, with 7 bases lining up with TRBD1. The CDR3 sequence is 15 residues long. Per germline, CDR1 MDHEN and CDR2 SYDVKM. With 2 bases clipped from V and 8 bases from J, the junction kept 6 bases outside the gene matches. CDR3 region: CASSLRGQGDSPLHF. Written as DNA, the CDR3 is TGTGCCAGCAGTTTACGGGGGCAGGGGGATTCACCCCTCCACTTT.

The J gene is TRBJ1-2, the V gene TRBV14; D gene unclear. Looked up from germline, CDR1 is SGHDN and CDR2 is FVKESK. V gave up 4 bases and J gave up 4 bases, with 10 bases separating them. This CDR3 has 13 amino acids. The CDR3 nucleotides read TGTGCCAGCAGCCCCGAAACGGTCTATGGCTACACCTTC. Translation gives CASSPETVYGYTF. Full variable domain (rest looked up from reference TRBV14 and TRBJ1-2): EAGVTQFPSHSVIEKGQTVTLRCDPISGHDNLYWYRRVMGKEIKFLLHFVKESKQDESGMPNNRFLAERTGGTYSTLKVQPAELEDSGVYFCASSPETVYGYTFGSGTRLTVV.

The chain carries TRBV6-5 and TRBJ2-3; D ambiguous. Trimming removed 0 bases from V and 1 base from J, with 8 bases in between. Germline V gene lookup returns CDR1 MNHEY and CDR2 SVGAGI. The CDR3 runs to 15 residues. The CDR3 reads CASSYSHRGTDTQYF. The CDR3 bases are TGTGCCAGCAGTTACTCTCACAGAGGCACAGATACGCAGTATTTT.

This rearrangement joins TRBV27 to TRBJ2-6; D tentatively reads TRBD1 or TRBD2 (7 bases each). The CDR3 runs to 15 residues. CDR1 is MNHEY, CDR2 SMNVEV, per germline (reference sequence). The V end was cut by 8 bases, the J end by 2 bases, with 13 bases between. CDR3 DNA sequence: TGTGCCAGCCGCAGGGGGGGAACTGGGGCCAACGTCCTGACTTTC. It is translated as CASRRGGTGANVLTF.

The V gene is TRBV3-1 (or the pseudogene TRBV3-2), the J gene TRBJ1-4, with 9 bases that match TRBD1. The J segment lost 4 bases and the V segment lost 3 bases, leaving 3 bases of the junction unmatched. Germline V gene sequence: CDR1 LGHDT, CDR2 YNNKEL (reference sequence). The CDR3 loop spans 15 amino acids. CDR3 nucleotides: TGTGCCAGCAGCCAGACGGGACAGGGTAATGAAAAACTGTTTTTT. Amino acids: CASSQTGQGNEKLFF.

This clone was picked up one time. V gene TRBV4-3 combines with J gene TRBJ1-4; D remains unclear. Trimming stripped 0 bases from V and 0 bases from J, with 11 bases between. The V gene's germline CDR1 is LGHNA and CDR2 YSLEER. The CDR3 spans 17 residues. The CDR3 spells CASSQDPLFATNEKLFF. The DNA of the CDR3 is TGCGCCAGCAGCCAAGATCCCCTGTTTGCAACTAATGAAAAACTGTTTTTT.

The rearrangement joins TRBV29-1 to TRBJ2-2; 10 bases line up with TRBD2. CDR3 length: 17 residues. CDR1 and CDR2 (germline): SQVTM, ANQGSEA. The junction had 9 bases not matched to a gene; V was cut back by 4 bases and J by 1 base. This chain's CDR3 is CSVGGLAGARNTGELFF. In nucleotides, the CDR3 is TGCAGCGTTGGTGGGCTAGCGGGGGCCCGGAACACCGGGGAGCTGTTTTTT.

The chain recombines TRBV7-9 with TRBJ1-6, with 7 bases fitting TRBD1. The V segment lost 4 bases and the J segment 7 bases; nucleotides outside the gene matches: 10. The CDR3 extends over 16 amino acids. Germline V CDR1 and CDR2: SEHNR, FQNEAQ (reference sequence). The CDR3 is CASSSTLTGLNSPLHF. The DNA of the CDR3 is TGTGCCAGCAGCTCTACCTTGACAGGGCTAAATTCACCCCTCCACTTT.

This chain links TRBV7-9 with TRBJ2-1, with TRBD2 as a possible D gene (6 bases). The CDR3 spans 16 residues. Germline loops: CDR1 SEHNR, CDR2 FQNEAQ (reference sequence). V was trimmed by 6 bases and J by 3 bases, leaving 18 bases between them. CDR3 sequence: CASSSNLAEVYNEQFF. CDR3 nucleotides: TGTGCCAGCAGTTCCAATTTAGCGGAAGTCTACAATGAGCAGTTCTTC.

Only one count was recorded for this clone. The chain has TRBV27 and TRBJ2-7; TRBD2 matches 10 bases. V shed 6 bases, J shed 4 bases, and the junction held 6 bases outside the gene matches. Per the germline V gene, CDR1 is MNHEY and CDR2 is SMNVEV (reference sequence). The CDR3 is 14 residues long. This chain's CDR3 is CASRSGTSVYEQYF. The DNA for the CDR3 is TGTGCCAGCAGATCCGGGACTAGCGTTTACGAGCAGTACTTC.

This sequence joins TRBV7-2 and TRBJ2-7, with TRBD1 matching over 11 bases. CDR3 size: 15 residues. Germline CDR1 and CDR2: SGHTA and FQGNSA. V shed 3 bases and J 5 bases; nucleotides not matched to a gene: 6. The CDR3 here is CASSFGQGAFNEQYF. CDR3 nucleotide sequence: TGTGCCAGCAGCTTTGGACAGGGGGCGTTCAACGAGCAGTACTTC. Full variable domain (outside the CDR3, taken from reference TRBV7-2 and TRBJ2-7): GAGVSQSPSNKVTEKGKDVELRCDPISGHTALYWYRQSLGQGLEFLIYFQGNSAPDKSGLPSDRFSAERTGGSVSTLTIQRTQQEDSAVYLCASSFGQGAFNEQYFGPGTRLTVT.